This T cell receptor (beta chain) comes out of a study of beta chain features in type 1 diabetes. Notes on this clone: No antigen is known for it.

Study observations and caveats: All four CD4+ subsets of Type 1 diabetes patients contained TCRB CDR3s that were moderately but significantly shorter.

The germline V gene has CDR1 SEHNR and CDR2 FQNEAQ (reference sequence). This CDR3 contains 15 residues. Trimming at V came to 2 bases and at J to 0 bases, leaving 2 bases not matched to a gene. What was sequenced were expressed TCRB transcripts, since all of the isolated RNA had been reverse transcribed. Sequencing used immunoSEQ multiplex PCR; TCRdb keeps in-frame clones, though not all of them. Of a few hundred thousand clones in the sample, around 13% are singletons; the top ten hold approximately 0.01%. Based on CD45RO/CCR7/CD25/CD127/CD95/CD27, CD4+ regulatory, stem cell-like memory, naive and central memory cells were sorted.

This clonotype was obtained from a woman aged 18-30 years with type 1 diabetes. This rearrangement joins TRBV7-9 to TRBJ2-3; 7 bases line up with TRBD2. The sequenced material came from naive CD4+ T cells from blood. The CDR3 nucleotides are TGTGCCAGCAGCTTACAGCGGGGTAGCACAGATACGCAGTATTTT. Translating it yields CASSLQRGSTDTQYF.